Listed here are 4 T cell receptor beta chains from one sample, sequenced in a study of CD8 T cells in Susac syndrome. RNA in amounts of roughly 0.5 to 1 ug was reverse transcribed with random hexamers. TCRdb re-called the immunoSEQ multiplex PCR reads with MiXCR, one entry per CDR3 protein. The data show 150,000 to 250,000 distinct CDR3 sequences, 90% to 95% seen once. Sequencing was carried out using CD4+ T cells from PBMCs. The receptors stem from a human donor with multiple sclerosis.

This chain uses TRBV7-2 with TRBJ1-1; weak D call: TRBD1 (6 bases). V was pared by 4 bases and J by 3 bases, with 21 bases between. The CDR3 is made up of 17 amino acids. Per the germline V gene, CDR1 is SGHTA and CDR2 is FQGNSA. The DNA for the CDR3 is TGTGCCAGCAGCTCCCCAGGGGAGCGGGGGGCATACACTGAAGCTTTCTTT. Its protein is CASSSPGERGAYTEAFF.

This chain links TRBV29-1 with TRBJ1-1; tentative D call: TRBD1 (5 bases). With 5 bases removed from V and 5 bases from J, the gap between germline ends came to 12 bases. CDR3 size: 12 residues. Per the germline V gene, CDR1 is SQVTM and CDR2 is ANQGSEA. In nucleotides, the CDR3 is TGCAGCGTTTGGGGCCGGGGAACTGAAGCTTTCTTT. Its protein product is CSVWGRGTEAFF.

This clonotype was observed a single time. The chain employs TRBV7-8 and TRBJ2-1; weak D call: TRBD2 (6 bases). The V gene lost 5 bases and the J gene lost 4 bases, with 12 bases spanning the gap. Germline V lookup: CDR1 SGHVS, CDR2 FQNEAQ. This CDR3 comprises 14 residues. CDR3 sequence (DNA): TGTGCCAGCAGCCCCCAGCGGGTTTACAATGAGCAGTTCTTC. Translation: CASSPQRVYNEQFF. The full variable domain, completed using reference TRBV7-8 and TRBJ2-1, is GAGVSQSPRYKVAKRGQDVALRCDPISGHVSLFWYQQALGQGPEFLTYFQNEAQLDKSGLPSDRFFAERPEGSVSTLKIQRTQQEDSAVYLCASSPQRVYNEQFFGPGTRLTVL.

The chain links TRBV20-1 to TRBJ2-3; D is perhaps TRBD1 or TRBD2 (6 bases each). The CDR3 extends over 14 amino acids. The V end was cut by 1 base, the J end by 9 bases, with 17 bases between. Germline V gene lookup returns CDR1 DFQATT and CDR2 SNEGSKA (reference sequence). CDR3: CSARVWGQEGTQYF. CDR3 sequence (DNA): TGCAGTGCTAGAGTTTGGGGGCAGGAGGGGACGCAGTATTTT.